One T cell receptor beta chain is described in this entry. No antigen is known for it. This CDR3 is built from 13 residues. The V and J ends lost 7 bases and 1 base respectively, with 10 bases between them. Germline lookup yields CDR1 MNHNS and CDR2 SASEGT. This specimen comes from a study of shared clonotypes between healthy human individuals. Overall study findings and caveats: Among four donors, approximately 5% of naive CD4 clonotypes were found in common.

Naive CD8 isolation took CD45RO-negative cells positively selected for CCR7 and excluded terminally differentiated effector memory CD45RA+ cells. It was at deep level that the assay was run. TCRdb's copy holds only in-frame clones and misses some; the assay was immunoSEQ multiplex PCR. Of about 820,000 clones detected, 92% appear once; the ten largest clones hold more than 20%. The chain is built from TRBV6-1 and TRBJ1-1, with a weak D call TRBD1 (6 bases). The receptor was isolated from a man aged 25 to 45 in good health. The source material was naive CD8+ T cells sorted from blood. The DNA of the CDR3 is TGTGCCAGCAAGTCGACAGGGAACACTGAAGCTTTCTTT. Translated, it gives CASKSTGNTEAFF.